These 18 T cell receptor beta chains were all obtained from the same sample, sequenced in a study of beta chain features in type 1 diabetes. The authors reverse transcribed all of the isolated RNA, so sequencing captured expressed TCRB transcripts. Sequencing used immunoSEQ multiplex PCR; TCRdb keeps in-frame clones, though not all of them. In the table there are approximately 600,000 clones, roughly an eighth of which are singletons. General study findings and limits: Researchers report that Type 1 diabetes patients had moderately but significantly shorter TCRB CDR3s across all four CD4+ subsets.

No antigen is known for these receptors. The source material was naive CD4+ T cells from blood. The receptors derive from a man aged 25-45 years with type 1 diabetes.

The V call is TRBV7-9, the J call TRBJ1-4; D is undetermined. CDR3 length equals 14 residues. Between the trimmed V and J ends, which lost 1 base and 4 bases, there was a span of 7 bases. CDR1 and CDR2 from the germline V gene are SEHNR and FQNEAQ (reference sequence). This CDR3 reads CASSLVSGNEKLFF. The DNA for the CDR3 is TGTGCCAGCAGCTTAGTCTCCGGTAATGAAAAACTGTTTTTT.

The chain is built from TRBV4-3 and TRBJ2-6; D ambiguous. Germline CDR1 reads LGHNA; CDR2 reads YSLEER. The CDR3 is 15 residues long. V was shortened by 0 bases and J by 3 bases, with 6 bases between the two germline ends. This CDR3 reads CASSQEAHGANVLTF. The DNA of the CDR3 is TGCGCCAGCAGCCAAGAAGCCCATGGGGCCAACGTCCTGACTTTC.

The V and J genes are TRBV9 and TRBJ2-1, with 14 positions matching TRBD2. The J segment lost 4 bases and the V segment lost 3 bases, leaving 9 bases of the junction unmatched. This CDR3 has 18 amino acids. CDR1 is SGDLS, CDR2 YYNGEE, per germline. CDR3 protein: CASSGFLGTSGGYNEQFF. The DNA of the CDR3 is TGTGCCAGCAGCGGATTTCTCGGGACTAGCGGGGGTTACAATGAGCAGTTCTTC.

The chain links TRBV23-1 to TRBJ1-6; D may be TRBD1 (5 bases). TRBV23-1 is labeled an ORF, and its function is uncertain. This CDR3 contains 19 residues. V lost 0 bases to trimming and J lost 9 bases, with 24 bases between them. CDR3 bases: TGCGCCAGCAGTCAATCGGAAGGAACACCCGGGGCCCAAAGTTCACCCCTCCACTTT. Its translation is CASSQSEGTPGAQSSPLHF.

Only a few counts were recorded for this clone. This chain joins TRBV4-3 and TRBJ2-7, with a tentative D call TRBD1 (7 bases). In germline, CDR1 is LGHNA, CDR2 YSLEER. CDR3 length: 17 residues. The V end was cut by 1 base, the J end by 1 base, with 17 bases between. This chain's CDR3 is CASSQGRQEGASYEQYF. The CDR3 bases are TGCGCCAGCAGCCAAGGACGACAGGAGGGGGCGTCCTACGAGCAGTACTTC.

J is TRBJ2-5 and V is TRBV11-2; D could derive from TRBD1 or TRBD2 (5 bases each). The CDR3 length is 14 residues. Trimming took 3 bases from V and 1 from J, leaving 9 bases between them. Germline CDR1 is SGHAT and CDR2 is FQNNGV. The CDR3 loop is CASSLGRPQETQYF. As DNA, the CDR3 is TGTGCCAGCAGCTTGGGACGTCCCCAAGAGACCCAGTACTTC.

The table lists this clone with a few counts. V is TRBV30 and J is TRBJ2-3; D call uncertain. The V end lost 7 bases, the J end lost 1 base, and 12 bases lay between the germline ends. This CDR3 contains 13 residues. Germline lookup yields CDR1 GTSNPN and CDR2 SVGIG (reference sequence). For the CDR3, the DNA is TGTGCCTTGGATTTTGGGGGCACAGATACGCAGTATTTT. Amino acids: CALDFGGTDTQYF.

The chain joins TRBV9 to TRBJ2-5; 9 bases are shared with TRBD1. V lost 3 bases to trimming and J lost 5 bases; unmatched junction nucleotides: 5. The CDR3 is made up of 14 amino acids. Per germline, CDR1 SGDLS and CDR2 YYNGEE. The CDR3: CASSGDRDWETQYF. The CDR3 coding sequence is TGTGCCAGCAGCGGGGACAGGGATTGGGAGACCCAGTACTTC. The whole variable domain, remainder taken from reference TRBV9 and TRBJ2-5, is DSGVTQTPKHLITATGQRVTLRCSPRSGDLSVYWYQQSLDQGLQFLIQYYNGEERAKGNILERFSAQQFPDLHSELNLSSLELGDSALYFCASSGDRDWETQYFGPGTRLLVL.

The chain combines TRBV9 with TRBJ1-2; maybe TRBD1 (6 bases). Germline assignment: CDR1 SGDLS and CDR2 YYNGEE. V gave up 0 bases and J gave up 7 bases, with 13 bases separating them. The CDR3 spans 14 residues. CDR3 sequence (DNA): TGTGCCAGCAGCGTAGGCACAGGGTCGGTTGGCTACACCTTC. This codes for CASSVGTGSVGYTF.

The chain recombines TRBV5-1 with TRBJ2-3; D is unresolved. CDR1 SGHRS and CDR2 YFSETQ come from the germline V gene. V was shortened by 0 bases and J by 1 base, with 12 bases between the two germline ends. CDR3 length: 16 amino acids. CDR3 bases: TGCGCCAGCAGCTTGGTTGGGGAATGGGGCACAGATACGCAGTATTTT. Its translation is CASSLVGEWGTDTQYF.

This clone was seen more than once but under ten times. At the DNA level, this CDR3 is encoded by other sequences in the same sample as well. This rearrangement joins TRBV6-5 to TRBJ1-1; D might be TRBD1 (5 bases). V lost 5 bases and J lost 0, with 7 bases in between. The germline gives CDR1 MNHEY, CDR2 SVGAGI. The CDR3 contains 13 residues. The CDR3 region has the DNA TGTGCCAGCAGTGACAGCATGAACACTGAAGCTTTCTTT. It translates to CASSDSMNTEAFF.

This clone was counted a few times. The rearrangement uses TRBV5-4 and TRBJ2-7; D is unresolved. The CDR3 covers 13 residues. With 0 bases removed from V and 2 bases from J, the gap between germline ends came to 6 bases. Germline CDR1 and CDR2: SGHNT and YYREEE (reference sequence). In DNA form, the CDR3 reads TGTGCCAGCAGCTTGGACACTGCCTACGAGCAGTACTTC. This encodes CASSLDTAYEQYF.

This clone was seen a handful of times. V and J are TRBV11-3 and TRBJ2-1, with D possibly being TRBD1 (5 bases). The CDR3 is 14 residues long. Germline lookup yields CDR1 SGHNT and CDR2 YENEEA. Trimming removed 1 base at V and 7 bases at J, with 11 bases between. The CDR3 protein is CASSLGRGSNEQFF. CDR3 coding DNA: TGTGCCAGCAGCTTAGGAAGGGGTTCTAATGAGCAGTTCTTC.

The chain carries TRBV5-4 and TRBJ2-1; TRBD2 matches 12 bases. The CDR3 has 15 residues. Germline V gene lookup returns CDR1 SGHNT and CDR2 YYREEE (reference sequence). The ends lost 4 bases at V and 9 bases at J; junction bases unmatched: 8. CDR3 sequence reads: CASSPAGLAGAEQFF. CDR3 DNA sequence: TGTGCCAGCAGCCCGGCGGGACTAGCGGGCGCTGAGCAGTTCTTC. The whole variable domain, filled in from reference TRBV5-4 and TRBJ2-1, reads ETGVTQSPTHLIKTRGQQVTLRCSSQSGHNTVSWYQQALGQGPQFIFQYYREEENGRGNFPPRFSGLQFPNYSSELNVNALELDDSALYLCASSPAGLAGAEQFFGPGTRLTVL.

This clone was seen only a few times. CDR3 protein: CASRKNAGRFLTDTQYF. The DNA for the CDR3 is TGTGCCAGCAGGAAAAACGCGGGCAGATTCCTCACAGATACGCAGTATTTT. The V and J genes are TRBV27 and TRBJ2-3, with D tentatively TRBD2 (5 bases). The V and J ends lost 6 bases and 2 bases respectively, with 21 bases between them. The CDR3 covers 17 residues. Germline values: CDR1 MNHEY, CDR2 SMNVEV (reference sequence).

This clone was counted a few times. The chain links TRBV7-9 to TRBJ2-2; D unclear. Germline assignment: CDR1 SEHNR and CDR2 FQNEAQ (reference sequence). This CDR3 is 11 amino acids long. DNA of the CDR3: TGTTTCTCCTCGAACACCGGGGAGCTGTTTTTT. This encodes CFSSNTGELFF.

The chain carries TRBV10-3 and TRBJ2-2, with D perhaps matching TRBD1 (6 bases). This CDR3 has 13 amino acids. CDR1 is ENHRY and CDR2 is SYGVKD in the germline V gene. CDR3 residues: CATGQTNTGELFF. CDR3 sequence (DNA): TGTGCAACCGGACAGACTAACACCGGGGAGCTGTTTTTT.

V is TRBV9 and J is TRBJ2-5, with 9 nucleotides matching TRBD2. In germline, CDR1 is SGDLS, CDR2 YYNGEE. The CDR3 extends over 16 amino acids. Trimming at V came to 0 bases and at J to 4 bases, leaving 7 bases not matched to a gene. CDR3 loop: CASSVVVSGGGETQYF. CDR3 nucleotide sequence: TGTGCCAGCAGCGTAGTAGTTAGCGGGGGTGGAGAGACCCAGTACTTC.